Listed here are 16 T cell receptor beta chains from one sample, sequenced in a study of blood T cell repertoires in COVID-19. Libraries were prepared by immunoSEQ multiplex PCR; TCRdb keeps only in-frame clonotypes and omits some of them. The sample lists around 200,000 clones; about nine tenths were seen once. Specimen: peripheral blood. The receptors here all came from a man aged 30 to 45 with acute or convalescent COVID-19.

The rearrangement uses TRBV29-1 and TRBJ2-5, with a possible D match to TRBD1 (6 bases). V was shortened by 6 bases and J by 5 bases, with 13 bases between the two germline ends. Per germline, CDR1 SQVTM and CDR2 ANQGSEA. The length of the CDR3 is 12 residues. The CDR3 coding sequence is TGCAGCGTAACCCAGGGGTGGGAGACCCAGTACTTC. It translates to CSVTQGWETQYF.

J is TRBJ1-4 and V is TRBV5-1; the D gene is possibly TRBD1 (5 bases). From germline, CDR1 is SGHRS and CDR2 YFSETQ. With 4 bases removed from V and 4 bases from J, the gap between germline ends came to 17 bases. The CDR3 contains 16 residues. CDR3 sequence: CASSGESGWDNEKLFF. The CDR3 DNA follows: TGCGCCAGCAGCGGAGAATCAGGGTGGGATAATGAAAAACTGTTTTTT.

The chain is built from TRBV6-5 and TRBJ2-5, with a possible D match to TRBD2 (6 bases). Trimming stripped 7 bases from V and 4 bases from J, with 16 bases between. The germline V gene has CDR1 MNHEY and CDR2 SVGAGI. CDR3 length: 14 residues. CDR3 nucleotides: TGTGCCAGCACGGAGCGGGTCCGGGGAGAGACCCAGTACTTC. As protein: CASTERVRGETQYF.

The gene calls are TRBV6-4 and TRBJ1-3; D is unresolved. The CDR3 has 13 amino acids. The germline gives CDR1 MRHNA, CDR2 SNTAGT. Trimming shortened V by 5 bases and J by 2 bases, and 7 bases separated the two germline ends. The CDR3 loop is CASSPQAGNTIYF. CDR3 nucleotides: TGTGCCAGCAGTCCGCAGGCTGGAAACACCATATATTTT.

The chain is built from TRBV27 and TRBJ1-2, with 9 bases identical to TRBD1. V was clipped by 0 bases and J by 2 bases; unmatched bases: 1. This CDR3 has 15 residues. In germline, CDR1 is MNHEY, CDR2 SMNVEV (reference sequence). The CDR3 DNA reads as TGTGCCAGCAGTTTATCGGGGACAGGGAACTATGGCTACACCTTC. Translation gives CASSLSGTGNYGYTF.

The chain couples TRBV23-1 to TRBJ1-5; the D is unclear. Being an ORF, TRBV23-1 has a function that is uncertain. The CDR3 covers 14 residues. Trimming pared 3 bases from V and 0 bases from J, leaving 6 bases between. This chain's CDR3 is CASSHAGSNQPQHF. CDR3 DNA sequence: TGCGCCAGCAGTCATGCGGGTAGCAATCAGCCCCAGCATTTT.

The J gene is TRBJ1-1, the V gene TRBV7-3, with 7 bases identical to TRBD1. Germline trimming cut 5 bases from V and 1 base from J; bases unmatched to any gene: 4. Germline assignment: CDR1 SGHTA and CDR2 FQGTGA. The CDR3 runs 14 residues. CDR3 nucleotide sequence: TGTGCCAGCAGCCCTGGGACAGAGAACACTGAAGCTTTCTTT. Its translation is CASSPGTENTEAFF.

CDR3 residues: CASSSQPGLGGYTF. CDR3 in DNA: TGTGCCAGCAGTTCCCAGCCAGGCCTTGGAGGCTACACCTTC. This rearrangement joins TRBV28 to TRBJ1-2; D gene ambiguous. With 4 bases removed from V and 8 bases from J, the gap between germline ends came to 17 bases. This CDR3 region has 14 residues. Germline values: CDR1 MDHEN, CDR2 SYDVKM.

The rearrangement links TRBV7-6 to TRBJ1-5, with 7 bases fitting TRBD1. The germline V gene encodes CDR1 SGHVS and CDR2 FNYEAQ. V gave up 2 bases and J gave up 8 bases; unmatched junction bases: 15. The CDR3 length is 17 residues. CDR3 bases: TGTGCCAGCAGCTTACCCGCATCGGAGGGGGCTGCAAAGCCCCAGCATTTT. Translation gives CASSLPASEGAAKPQHF.

The rearrangement uses TRBV6-6 and TRBJ2-5; TRBD1 aligns across 12 bases. The CDR3 length is 14 residues. Per germline, CDR1 MNHNY and CDR2 SVGAGI (reference sequence). J gave up 5 bases and V 2 bases, and 0 bases lay outside the gene matches. CDR3 sequence: CASSYGTGGETQYF. The CDR3 bases are TGTGCCAGCAGTTACGGGACAGGGGGCGAGACCCAGTACTTC.

The V call is TRBV19, the J call TRBJ2-4; the match to TRBD2 covers 7 bases. CDR3 length: 16 amino acids. The germline CDR1 and CDR2 sequences are LNHDA and SQIVND (reference sequence). The ends lost 5 bases at V and 0 bases at J; junction bases unmatched: 7. CDR3 in amino acids: CASSPLGGLAKNIQYF. The CDR3 region has the DNA TGTGCCAGTAGTCCCCTGGGGGGGTTAGCCAAAAACATTCAGTACTTC.

CDR3 amino acids: CASSLLLAGGENSYNEQFF. The CDR3 nucleotides read TGTGCCAGCAGTCTGCTCCTAGCGGGGGGCGAAAACTCCTACAATGAGCAGTTCTTC. V gene TRBV28 combines with J gene TRBJ2-1; 11 bases agree with TRBD2. V lost 5 bases, J lost 0 bases, and 12 bases stayed unmatched. Germline-derived CDR1 and CDR2 are MDHEN and SYDVKM. The CDR3 spans 19 residues.

The chain combines TRBV27 with TRBJ2-1; D perhaps matches TRBD2 (6 bases). Trimming took off 10 bases at V and 4 bases at J, with 17 bases between the two ends. CDR3 length equals 14 residues. Germline CDR1 MNHEY, CDR2 SMNVEV (reference sequence). The DNA of the CDR3 is TGTGCCACTGGGGAGGTGGGCAGATACAATGAGCAGTTCTTC. The encoded protein is CATGEVGRYNEQFF.

This clone has a single count. The V call is TRBV5-1, the J call TRBJ2-1; D may be TRBD1 (6 bases). Germline V gene data show CDR1 as SGHRS and CDR2 as YFSETQ. The CDR3 runs 13 residues. Between the trimmed V and J ends, which lost 6 bases and 10 bases, there was a span of 17 bases. The CDR3 coding sequence is TGCGCCAGCAAGACTACAGGGCTGACGGAGCAGTTCTTC. This codes for CASKTTGLTEQFF.

V and J are TRBV19 and TRBJ1-1, with 7 bases that match TRBD1. The CDR3 has 15 amino acids. Germline CDR1 reads LNHDA; CDR2 reads SQIVND (reference sequence). Germline trimming cut 1 base from V and 2 bases from J; bases unmatched to any gene: 4. The CDR3: CASSIGQGVNTEAFF. The CDR3 bases are TGTGCCAGTAGTATAGGCCAGGGGGTAAACACTGAAGCTTTCTTT.

This chain uses TRBV5-6 with TRBJ1-1; D not certain. The germline V gene encodes CDR1 SGHDT and CDR2 YYEEEE. V was shortened by 4 bases and J by 3 bases, with 10 bases between the two germline ends. CDR3 size: 13 residues. CDR3 sequence (DNA): TGTGCCAGCAGCAACCGGGAGGACACTGAAGCTTTCTTT. Its protein is CASSNREDTEAFF.